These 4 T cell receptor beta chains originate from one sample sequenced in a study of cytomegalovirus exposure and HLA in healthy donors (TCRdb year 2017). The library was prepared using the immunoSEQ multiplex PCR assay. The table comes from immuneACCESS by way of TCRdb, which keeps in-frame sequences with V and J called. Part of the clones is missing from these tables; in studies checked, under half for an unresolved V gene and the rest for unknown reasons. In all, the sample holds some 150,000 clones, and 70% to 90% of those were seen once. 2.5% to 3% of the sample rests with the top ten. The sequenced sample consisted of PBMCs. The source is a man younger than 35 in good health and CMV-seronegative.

The CDR3 nucleotides read TGTGCCAGCAGCCCATCAACCCTGGGCCCCACTGAAGCTTTCTTT. This sequence encodes CASSPSTLGPTEAFF. This chain links TRBV5-4 with TRBJ1-1; D not certain. Germline CDR1 reads SGHNT; CDR2 reads YYREEE (reference sequence). The germline V and J ends were trimmed by 4 bases and 4 bases, with 17 bases remaining between them. The CDR3 is 15 residues long. Combining the CDR3 with reference TRBV5-4 and TRBJ1-1 gives the whole variable domain ETGVTQSPTHLIKTRGQQVTLRCSSQSGHNTVSWYQQALGQGPQFIFQYYREEENGRGNFPPRFSGLQFPNYSSELNVNALELDDSALYLCASSPSTLGPTEAFFGQGTRLTVV.

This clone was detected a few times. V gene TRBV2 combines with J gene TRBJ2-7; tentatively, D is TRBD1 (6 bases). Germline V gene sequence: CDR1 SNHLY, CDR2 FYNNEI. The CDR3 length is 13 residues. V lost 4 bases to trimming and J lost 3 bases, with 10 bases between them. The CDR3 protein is CASSVGRGYEQYV. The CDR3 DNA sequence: TGTGCCAGCAGTGTGGGCAGGGGCTACGAGCAGTACGTC.

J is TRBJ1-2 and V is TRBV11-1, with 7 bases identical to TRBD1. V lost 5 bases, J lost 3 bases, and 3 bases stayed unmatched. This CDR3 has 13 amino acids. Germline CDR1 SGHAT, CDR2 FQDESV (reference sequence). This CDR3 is CASSHGTDYGYTF. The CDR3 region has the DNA TGTGCCAGCAGCCACGGGACAGACTATGGCTACACCTTC.

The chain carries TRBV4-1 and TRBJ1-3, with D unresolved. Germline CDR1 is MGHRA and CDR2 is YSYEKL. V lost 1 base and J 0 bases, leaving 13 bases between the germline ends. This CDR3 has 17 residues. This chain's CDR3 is CASSQVGGRSSGNTIYF. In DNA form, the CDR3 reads TGCGCCAGCAGCCAAGTCGGCGGCCGAAGCTCTGGAAACACCATATATTTT.